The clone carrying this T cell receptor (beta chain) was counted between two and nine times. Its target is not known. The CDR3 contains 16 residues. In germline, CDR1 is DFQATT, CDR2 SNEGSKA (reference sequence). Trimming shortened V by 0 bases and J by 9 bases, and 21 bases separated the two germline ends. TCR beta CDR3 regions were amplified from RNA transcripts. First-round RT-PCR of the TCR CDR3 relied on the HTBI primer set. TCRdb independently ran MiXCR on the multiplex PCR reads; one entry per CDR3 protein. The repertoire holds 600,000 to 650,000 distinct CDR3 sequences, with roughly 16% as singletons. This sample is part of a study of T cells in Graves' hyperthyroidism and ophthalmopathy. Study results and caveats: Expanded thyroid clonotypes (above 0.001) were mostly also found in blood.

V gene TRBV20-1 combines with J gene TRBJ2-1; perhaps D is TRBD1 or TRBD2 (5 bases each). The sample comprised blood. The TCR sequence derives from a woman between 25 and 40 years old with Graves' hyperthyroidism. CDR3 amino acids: CSAREASGQAGGEQFF. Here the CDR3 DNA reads TGCAGTGCTAGAGAGGCCTCGGGGCAGGCTGGGGGTGAGCAGTTCTTC.